This T cell receptor beta chain was captured in a study of T cell responses to AZD1222 COVID-19 vaccine. This CDR3 has 13 amino acids. The V gene end was trimmed by 6 bases and the J gene end by 6 bases; junction bases not matched to a gene: 5. Per germline, CDR1 MNHEY and CDR2 SVGAGI. Clones were sequenced by immunoSEQ multiplex PCR, and TCRdb holds only the in-frame ones, with some missing. The data contain approximately 100,000 clones, about 85% of them seen just once; the ten biggest clones take up about 2.5%. Source: peripheral blood, taken 28 days after the second AZD1222 dose. The TCR originated in an adult who received the AZD1222 COVID-19 vaccine. The rearrangement uses TRBV6-5 and TRBJ2-7; TRBD1 matches 10 bases. The DNA for the CDR3 is TGTGCCAGCAGGCCCGGGACAGGGGCCGAGCAGTACTTC. This codes for CASRPGTGAEQYF.